Listed below are T cell receptor beta chains from one sample, sequenced in a study of neurological immune-mediated disorders. One entry per CDR3 protein, called by TCRdb with MiXCR from the 5' RACE reads. The table records about 40,000 distinct CDR3 sequences, 2.5% of them present only once. Sequencing was carried out using PBMCs. These receptors came from a man aged 45-65 years with multiple sclerosis. The CDR3 runs from the conserved cysteine through the conserved F or W. The order of the fields is CDR3 length, D gene, clone size, V gene, J gene, CDR3 DNA, CDR3 protein. A D gene is named only where the DNA matches it firmly. Clone size is shown for a subset of rows, as once, few, many or a class of expanded clone.

length: 17
D: .
size: many
V: TRBV9
J: TRBJ1-2
DNA: TGTGCCAGCAGTTCAGGAGGGGGACACCAGACTAACTATGGCTACACCTTC
CDR3: CASSSGGGHQTNYGYTF

length: 15
D: .
size: many
V: TRBV28
J: TRBJ2-3
DNA: TGTGCCAGCAGTGCCAGGGGTGGGGCCACAGATACGCAGTATTTT
CDR3: CASSARGGATDTQYF

length: 15
D: .
size: many
V: TRBV3-1
J: TRBJ1-6
DNA: TGTGCCAGCAGCCAAGTCACCAGGGGTTATTCACCCCTCCACTTT
CDR3: CASSQVTRGYSPLHF

length: 14
D: .
size: many
V: TRBV11-2
J: TRBJ1-2
DNA: TGTGCCAGCAGCCCCATGGGGAGATACTCTGGCTACACCTTC
CDR3: CASSPMGRYSGYTF

length: 16
D: .
size: many
V: TRBV5-1
J: TRBJ2-5
DNA: TGCGCCAGCAGCTTGGAAGGCCAACTAGCACGAGAGACCCAGTACTTC
CDR3: CASSLEGQLARETQYF

length: 16
D: TRBD1
size: many
V: TRBV27
J: TRBJ2-7
DNA: TGTGCCAGCAGTCCAGGGACAGGGTACCACTCCTACGAGCAGTACTTC
CDR3: CASSPGTGYHSYEQYF

length: 16
D: TRBD1
size: many
V: TRBV6-6
J: TRBJ1-5
DNA: TGTGCCAGCAGTCCACGGCGGGACAGGGGGAATCAGCCCCAGAATTTT
CDR3: CASSPRRDRGNQPQNF

length: 16
D: .
size: many
V: TRBV5-6
J: TRBJ1-4
DNA: TGTGCCAGCAGCTTGGGATTCCTTGCAACTAATGAAAAACTGTTTTTT
CDR3: CASSLGFLATNEKLFF

length: 12
D: .
size: medium-sized
V: TRBV29-1
J: TRBJ2-3
DNA: TGCAGCGTTGAATCCTCCCTAGATACGCAGTATTTT
CDR3: CSVESSLDTQYF

length: 16
D: TRBD1
size: many
V: TRBV5-1
J: TRBJ1-1
DNA: TGCGCCAGCAGCTTGGCCTCGACAGGGAGGAACACTGAAGCTTTCTTT
CDR3: CASSLASTGRNTEAFF

length: 15
D: .
size: many
V: TRBV3-1
J: TRBJ2-3
DNA: TGTGCCAGCAGCTCACGACTGATACCGACAGATACGCAGTATTTT
CDR3: CASSSRLIPTDTQYF

length: 14
D: TRBD1
size: many
V: TRBV6-5
J: TRBJ1-4
DNA: TGTGCCAGCAGTTATCAACAGGGGGGCGAAAAACTGTTTTTT
CDR3: CASSYQQGGEKLFF

length: 14
D: TRBD2
size: .
V: TRBV7-7
J: TRBJ2-5
DNA: TGTGCTAGCAGCCTAGCGGGGGAGCGGGAGACCCAGTACTTC
CDR3: CASSLAGERETQYF

length: 19
D: TRBD2
size: many
V: TRBV3-1
J: TRBJ2-3
DNA: TGTGCCAGCAGCAAGGGACTAGCGGGACTCCATTCTAGCACAGATACGCAGTATTTT
CDR3: CASSKGLAGLHSSTDTQYF

length: 14
D: TRBD1
size: few
V: TRBV5-6
J: TRBJ2-3
DNA: TGTGCCAGCAGCTGGGACAGAAGCACAGATACGCAGTATTTT
CDR3: CASSWDRSTDTQYF

length: 15
D: TRBD1
size: many
V: TRBV6-2/TRBV6-3
J: TRBJ2-7
DNA: TGTGCCAGCAGTCCCGGGACAGGGATCCCCTACGAGCAGTACTTC
CDR3: CASSPGTGIPYEQYF

length: 15
D: .
size: many
V: TRBV6-6
J: TRBJ1-5
DNA: TGTGCCAGCACCCGGGGGACGGGGGTCAATCAGCCCCAGCATTTT
CDR3: CASTRGTGVNQPQHF

length: 15
D: .
size: many
V: TRBV7-2
J: TRBJ2-1
DNA: TGTGCCAGCAGCTCAGCAGGGCTCTCCTACAATGAGCAGTTCTTC
CDR3: CASSSAGLSYNEQFF

length: 13
D: .
size: many
V: TRBV20-1
J: TRBJ1-1
DNA: TGCAGTGCTCGGGGGGGGGTCGGCACTGAAGCTTTCTTT
CDR3: CSARGGVGTEAFF

length: 14
D: TRBD1
size: many
V: TRBV3-1
J: TRBJ2-7
DNA: TGTGCCAGCAGCCAAGACCCGGACAGGGCCGAGCAGTACTTC
CDR3: CASSQDPDRAEQYF

length: 16
D: .
size: many
V: TRBV6-5
J: TRBJ1-3
DNA: TGTGCCAGCAGTGCGCCGGGGCGTAGCTCTGGAAACACCATATATTTT
CDR3: CASSAPGRSSGNTIYF

length: 13
D: TRBD1
size: many
V: TRBV27
J: TRBJ2-7
DNA: TGTGCCAGCAGTTCGATCAGGGGGCGTGAGCAGTACTTC
CDR3: CASSSIRGREQYF

length: 14
D: .
size: many
V: TRBV10-3
J: TRBJ1-5
DNA: TGTGCCATCAGTGACAGTACAAACAATCAGCCCCAGCATTTT
CDR3: CAISDSTNNQPQHF

length: 13
D: .
size: many
V: TRBV27
J: TRBJ1-2
DNA: TGTGCCAGCAGTGTTGTCGGATCAGGTGGCTACACCTTC
CDR3: CASSVVGSGGYTF

length: 13
D: .
size: many
V: TRBV11-2
J: TRBJ2-2
DNA: TGTGCCAGCAGCAGGACAGACACCGGGGAGCTGTTTTTT
CDR3: CASSRTDTGELFF

length: 14
D: .
size: many
V: TRBV12-3/TRBV12-4
J: TRBJ1-6
DNA: TGTGCCAGCAGGTGGGGCGCGTATAATTCACCCCTCAACTTT
CDR3: CASRWGAYNSPLNF

length: 15
D: .
size: many
V: TRBV4-1
J: TRBJ1-6
DNA: TGCGCCAGCAGCCAGGGACTCTTCTATAATTCACCCCTCAACTTT
CDR3: CASSQGLFYNSPLNF

length: 13
D: .
size: many
V: TRBV20-1
J: TRBJ2-5
DNA: TGCAGTGCAGTTGGTGCGGATGGGGAGACCCAGTACTTC
CDR3: CSAVGADGETQYF

length: 14
D: TRBD1
size: .
V: TRBV7-6
J: TRBJ2-7
DNA: TGTGCCAGCAGCCAACCGGGACAGGGGATGGAGCAGTACTTC
CDR3: CASSQPGQGMEQYF

length: 13
D: .
size: many
V: TRBV12-3/TRBV12-4
J: TRBJ2-2
DNA: TGTGCCAGCAGTTTGTTTGACGCCGGGGAGCTGTTTTTT
CDR3: CASSLFDAGELFF

length: 16
D: TRBD1
size: .
V: TRBV4-3
J: TRBJ1-3
DNA: TGCGCCAGCAGCCAAAGGGCAGGGGGCTTTGGAAACACCATATATTTT
CDR3: CASSQRAGGFGNTIYF

length: 12
D: .
size: many
V: TRBV20-1
J: TRBJ2-3
DNA: TGCAGTGCTAAAAAAAGGATGGATACGCAGTATTTT
CDR3: CSAKKRMDTQYF

length: 14
D: .
size: many
V: TRBV20-1
J: TRBJ1-1
DNA: TGCAGTGCTAGAGGTCCGGGAATGTTTACTGAAGCTTTCTTT
CDR3: CSARGPGMFTEAFF

length: 15
D: .
size: many
V: TRBV12-3/TRBV12-4
J: TRBJ1-2
DNA: TGTGCCAGCAGCCGGACGGAAGACGATCTGTCGGGCTACACCTTC
CDR3: CASSRTEDDLSGYTF

length: 15
D: .
size: many
V: TRBV7-9
J: TRBJ1-1
DNA: TGTGCCAGCAAGCCCGGGTGGGAAGGGGGCACTGAAGCTTTCTTT
CDR3: CASKPGWEGGTEAFF

length: 14
D: .
size: many
V: TRBV7-8
J: TRBJ2-7
DNA: TGTGCCAGCAGCCCCCGGAGAGCTGGAAACGAGCAGTACTTC
CDR3: CASSPRRAGNEQYF

length: 14
D: TRBD1
size: .
V: TRBV7-2
J: TRBJ1-5
DNA: TGTGCCTGCGGGGGGGACAGCCCCAATCAGCCCCAGAATTTT
CDR3: CACGGDSPNQPQNF

length: 15
D: .
size: many
V: TRBV12-3/TRBV12-4
J: TRBJ1-3
DNA: TGTGCCAGCAGTTTTCAGGGTTTCTCTGGAAACACCATATATTTT
CDR3: CASSFQGFSGNTIYF

length: 15
D: TRBD1
size: many
V: TRBV5-1
J: TRBJ1-6
DNA: TGCGCCAGCAGCTCCGGGACAGGGTATAATTCACCCCTCCACTTT
CDR3: CASSSGTGYNSPLHF

length: 14
D: .
size: many
V: TRBV5-6
J: TRBJ1-5
DNA: TGTGCCAGCAGCTTCGGGACCAGGAGCCAGCCCCAGCATTTT
CDR3: CASSFGTRSQPQHF

length: 14
D: .
size: many
V: TRBV3-1
J: TRBJ1-2
DNA: TGTGCCAGCAGTAACGGAGGGGTGGGGAATGGCTACACCTTC
CDR3: CASSNGGVGNGYTF

length: 15
D: TRBD2
size: many
V: TRBV7-9
J: TRBJ2-7
DNA: TGTGCCAGCAGCTTAGCGACTAGCGTGATCTACGAGCAGTACTTC
CDR3: CASSLATSVIYEQYF

length: 15
D: .
size: many
V: TRBV7-9
J: TRBJ1-1
DNA: TGTGCCAGCAGCTTATCGGCAGCCGGGGACACTGAAGCTTTCTTT
CDR3: CASSLSAAGDTEAFF

length: 14
D: .
size: few
V: TRBV5-4
J: TRBJ1-2
DNA: TGTGCCAGCAGCTTGGATGGAGGGGTTCGTGGCTACACCTTC
CDR3: CASSLDGGVRGYTF

length: 14
D: TRBD1
size: many
V: TRBV27
J: TRBJ1-2
DNA: TGTGCCAGCGGGTCGACAGGGCCTAACTATGGCTACACCTTC
CDR3: CASGSTGPNYGYTF

length: 15
D: .
size: few
V: TRBV20-1
J: TRBJ1-4
DNA: TGCAGTGCTAGAGATTTTAAAGCAACTAATGACAAACTGTTTTTT
CDR3: CSARDFKATNDKLFF

length: 11
D: .
size: many
V: TRBV6-1
J: TRBJ1-1
DNA: TGTGCCAGCAGTGGATCTCCGGCGGCTTTCTTT
CDR3: CASSGSPAAFF

length: 15
D: TRBD1
size: many
V: TRBV7-2
J: TRBJ1-2
DNA: TGTGCCAGCAGCCTAGGGTCCCGGACAGGGATTGGCTACACCTTC
CDR3: CASSLGSRTGIGYTF

length: 17
D: .
size: many
V: TRBV2
J: TRBJ1-3
DNA: TGTGCCAGCAGCGGAAGTAGGGGACCAGCGGAAGGAAACACCATATATTTT
CDR3: CASSGSRGPAEGNTIYF

length: 12
D: .
size: many
V: TRBV19
J: TRBJ1-2
DNA: TGTGCCAGTAGGGACGGAAACTATGGCTACACCTTC
CDR3: CASRDGNYGYTF